The clone carrying this TCR beta chain was seen repeatedly, ten times or more. As yet, its antigen is unknown. This sample stems from a study of metastatic and nonmetastatic thyroid tumors. Study details: From malignant and benign thyroid patients, repertoires in blood and in tumor or nodule tissue were compared. General observations from the study: Malignant thyroid tumors reportedly exceeded benign nodules significantly in TCR beta diversity, with the difference appearing in blood and tumor.

Each patient went into thyroid surgery without having received any treatment. The CDR3 covers 16 residues. Unmatched junction bases numbered 4, after V lost 0 bases and J lost 6 bases. The germline CDR1 and CDR2 sequences are PRHDT and FYEKMQ (reference sequence). Original handling: Researchers built a distant-metastasis classifier for papillary thyroid cancer that drew on CDR3 differences across clinicopathological groups. TCRdb redid the clone calls on the PCR reads using MiXCR. The authors' filters were not applied to this entry. The sample includes around 59,000 clones, around 15% seen only once; the top ten take almost 9.5%.

The rearrangement joins TRBV13 to TRBJ2-1; 11 nucleotides line up with TRBD2. The sequence was collected from a male donor with papillary thyroid cancer or a benign thyroid nodule (not recorded which). Some clones in this sample may be carry-over from other donors' samples. Sample: blood. The CDR3 DNA sequence: TGTGCCAGCAGCTTAGGCCTAGCGGGGGGAGGCAATGAGCAGTTCTTC. This codes for CASSLGLAGGGNEQFF. Looking up the rest from reference TRBV13 and TRBJ2-1 gives the full variable domain: AAGVIQSPRHLIKEKRETATLKCYPIPRHDTVYWYQQGPGQDPQFLISFYEKMQSDKGSIPDRFSAQQFSDYHSELNMSSLELGDSALYFCASSLGLAGGGNEQFFGPGTRLTVL.